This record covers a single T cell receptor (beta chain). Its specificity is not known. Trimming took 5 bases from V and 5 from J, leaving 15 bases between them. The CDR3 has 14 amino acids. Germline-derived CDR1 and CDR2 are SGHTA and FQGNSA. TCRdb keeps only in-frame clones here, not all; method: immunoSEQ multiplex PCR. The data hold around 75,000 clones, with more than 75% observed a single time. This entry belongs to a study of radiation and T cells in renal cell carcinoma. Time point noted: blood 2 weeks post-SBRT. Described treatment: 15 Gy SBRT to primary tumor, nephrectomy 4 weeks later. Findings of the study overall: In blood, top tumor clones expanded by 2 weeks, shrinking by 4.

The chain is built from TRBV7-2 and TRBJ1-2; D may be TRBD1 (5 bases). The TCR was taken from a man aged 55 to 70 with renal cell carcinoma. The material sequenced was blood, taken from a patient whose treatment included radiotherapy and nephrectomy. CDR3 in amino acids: CASSLSTEEYGYTF. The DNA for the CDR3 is TGTGCCAGCAGCCTCTCGACAGAAGAGTATGGCTACACCTTC.